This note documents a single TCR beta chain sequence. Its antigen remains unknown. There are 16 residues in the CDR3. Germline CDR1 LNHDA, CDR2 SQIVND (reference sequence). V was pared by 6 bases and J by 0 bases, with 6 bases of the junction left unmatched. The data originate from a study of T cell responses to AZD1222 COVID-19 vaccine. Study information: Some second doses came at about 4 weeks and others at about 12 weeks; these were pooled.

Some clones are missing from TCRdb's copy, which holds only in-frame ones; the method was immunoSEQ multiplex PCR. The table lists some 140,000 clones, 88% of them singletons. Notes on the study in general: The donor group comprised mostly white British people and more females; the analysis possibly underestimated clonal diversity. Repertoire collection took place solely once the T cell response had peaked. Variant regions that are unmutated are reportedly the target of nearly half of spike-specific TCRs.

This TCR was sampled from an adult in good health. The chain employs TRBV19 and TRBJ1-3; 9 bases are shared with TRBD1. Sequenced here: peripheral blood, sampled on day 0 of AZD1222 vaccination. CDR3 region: CASRGTGWNSGNTIYF. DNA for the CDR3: TGTGCCAGTAGGGGGACAGGGTGGAACTCTGGAAACACCATATATTTT.